Listed below are T cell receptor beta chains from one sample, sequenced in a study of CD8+CD57+ T cells in acquired aplastic anemia. One entry per CDR3 protein, called by TCRdb with MiXCR from the reads. The sample holds 120,000 or so distinct CDR3 sequences, around 48% seen once. Input material: sorted CD4+, CD8+, or CD8+CD57+ T cells (not recorded which) from PBMCs. The receptor set was obtained from a human donor in good health, serving as a control. Each CDR3 is given with its conserved first and last residue. The D gene is left open where the match is weak. A clone size is listed for some rows: how often the clone was seen (once, few, many), or a class if it is expanded.

j_call	d_call	clone_size	v_call	cdr3_aa	cdr3_nt
TRBJ1-1	-	few	TRBV10-3	CAILKGTGSGNTEAFF	TGTGCCATCTTGAAGGGAACAGGGTCGGGGAACACTGAAGCTTTCTTT
TRBJ1-6	-	many	TRBV12-3/TRBV12-4	CASSLGYRASGSPLHF	TGTGCCAGCAGTTTAGGGTACAGGGCTTCGGGCTCACCCCTCCACTTT
TRBJ1-3	-	many	TRBV9	CASSVAALNRDTIYF	TGTGCCAGCAGCGTAGCGGCCCTCAATCGGGACACCATATATTTT
TRBJ1-1	-	many	TRBV19	CASSMAVRSGEAFF	TGTGCCAGTAGTATGGCAGTCCGCTCGGGGGAAGCTTTCTTT
TRBJ1-6	TRBD1	many	TRBV7-2	CASSLRGQDNSPLHF	TGTGCCAGCAGCCTAAGGGGACAGGATAATTCACCCCTCCACTTT
TRBJ2-5	TRBD1	many	TRBV19	CASAGDRVETQYF	TGTGCCAGCGCCGGGGACAGGGTGGAGACCCAGTACTTC
TRBJ2-3	TRBD2	many	TRBV19	CASSIAGGEDTQYF	TGTGCCAGTAGTATAGCGGGGGGTGAGGATACGCAGTATTTT
TRBJ2-7	TRBD1	many	TRBV6-2/TRBV6-3	CASSYIRGPYEQYF	TGTGCCAGCAGTTACATCAGGGGGCCCTACGAGCAGTACTTC
TRBJ2-2	TRBD1	-	TRBV10-3	CAISEDRETGELFF	TGTGCCATCAGTGAGGACAGGGAGACCGGGGAGCTGTTTTTT
TRBJ2-2	-	many	TRBV25-1	CASSEWDGTGELFF	TGTGCCAGCAGTGAATGGGACGGAACCGGGGAGCTGTTTTTT
TRBJ1-5	TRBD1	-	TRBV10-3	CATNRDRDVGQPQHF	TGTGCCACCAATCGTGACAGGGACGTCGGTCAGCCCCAGCATTTT
TRBJ2-2	-	many	TRBV6-6	CASSFRQSNTGELFF	TGTGCCAGCAGTTTTCGGCAGTCGAACACCGGGGAGCTGTTTTTT
TRBJ1-5	-	many	TRBV12-3/TRBV12-4	CASSLSYARQNQPQHF	TGTGCCAGCAGTTTATCTTACGCGCGACAGAATCAGCCCCAGCATTTT
TRBJ2-7	-	-	TRBV7-9	CASSLMGQSYEQYF	TGTGCCAGCAGCTTAATGGGGCAGAGCTACGAGCAGTACTTC
TRBJ2-7	TRBD2	many	TRBV18	CASSPEGLAGIYEQYF	TGTGCCAGCTCACCAGAGGGACTAGCGGGGATCTACGAGCAGTACTTC
TRBJ2-3	TRBD2	-	TRBV2	CASSSGTSGSTDTQYF	TGTGCCAGCAGTTCCGGGACTAGCGGAAGCACAGATACGCAGTATTTT
TRBJ2-3	TRBD2	once	TRBV7-6	CASSFIASGGADTQYF	TGTGCCAGCAGCTTTATCGCTAGCGGGGGGGCAGATACGCAGTATTTT
TRBJ2-2	-	-	TRBV19	CASSWGGLNTGELFF	TGTGCCAGCAGTTGGGGCGGGTTGAACACCGGGGAGCTGTTTTTT
TRBJ1-3	-	many	TRBV20-1	CSVEYTTGNTIYF	TGCAGTGTAGAATATACAACTGGAAACACCATATATTTT
TRBJ1-2	-	-	TRBV10-3	CAISEFDSYGYTF	TGTGCCATCAGTGAGTTCGACAGCTATGGCTACACCTTC
TRBJ2-7	-	-	TRBV9	CASSVATGEAYEQYF	TGTGCCAGCAGCGTAGCGACAGGCGAAGCCTACGAGCAGTACTTC
TRBJ2-2	-	-	TRBV24-1	CATRGLDNTGELFF	TGTGCCACCAGGGGACTTGATAACACCGGGGAGCTGTTTTTT
TRBJ2-7	-	-	TRBV10-3	CAISERGFGEQYF	TGTGCCATCAGTGAAAGGGGATTTGGCGAGCAGTACTTC
TRBJ1-5	-	many	TRBV12-3/TRBV12-4	CASSPMDGDRHF	TGTGCCAGCAGTCCCATGGACGGGGACCGGCATTTT
TRBJ1-5	-	many	TRBV12-3/TRBV12-4	CASSSTVTRQPQHF	TGTGCCAGCAGTTCGACAGTGACAAGGCAGCCCCAGCATTTT
TRBJ1-2	-	medium-sized	TRBV15	CATSPDRGRRGYTF	TGTGCCACCAGCCCTGATCGAGGGCGGCGGGGCTACACCTTC
TRBJ2-5	-	-	TRBV12-3/TRBV12-4	CASSLLQETQYF	TGTGCCAGCAGTCTCCTACAAGAGACCCAGTACTTC
TRBJ1-1	-	many	TRBV12-3/TRBV12-4	CASSFNTEAFF	TGTGCCAGCAGTTTTAACACTGAAGCTTTCTTT